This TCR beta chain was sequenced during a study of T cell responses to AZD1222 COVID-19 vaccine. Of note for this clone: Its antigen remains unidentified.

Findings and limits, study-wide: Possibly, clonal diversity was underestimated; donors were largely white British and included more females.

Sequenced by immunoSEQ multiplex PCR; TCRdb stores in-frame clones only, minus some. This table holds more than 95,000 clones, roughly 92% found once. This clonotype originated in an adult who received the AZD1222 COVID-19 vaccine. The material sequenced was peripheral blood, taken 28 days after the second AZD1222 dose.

CDR3: CASSYGPGGNQPQHF. The CDR3 region has the DNA TGTGCCAGCAGTTACGGTCCAGGGGGCAATCAGCCCCAGCATTTT. V usage is TRBV6-6 and J usage is TRBJ1-5; a weak D match, TRBD1 (6 bases). The CDR3 is 15 residues long. Germline CDR1 is MNHNY and CDR2 is SVGAGI (reference sequence). V was trimmed by 2 bases and J by 2 bases, leaving 10 bases between them.